Described below is a single TCR beta chain sequence and its context. The data are from a study of Ad26.COV2.S vaccination and SARS-CoV-2 variants. Study information: Among those in the COV1001 Ad26.COV2.S trial arm was the donor. Intramuscular Ad26.COV2.S doses were given once or twice, 56 days apart.

Regarding treatment: about 20 received Ad26.COV2.S at low or high dose, single or two shots; a few received placebo; per-sample allocation not given. Each sample was drawn 63 days after the first injection (of vaccine or placebo). Donation was by an adult aged 18-55 years who was in Boston. Sequencing was performed with immunoSEQ multiplex PCR; in TCRdb, only in-frame clones are kept and a portion is missing. The table includes fewer than 500,000 clones, about 92% detected once. Germline values: CDR1 MNHNS, CDR2 SASEGT. With 2 bases removed from V and 9 bases from J, the gap between germline ends came to 5 bases. This CDR3 spans 11 amino acids.

The sequenced sample was peripheral blood, obtained in a trial of Ad26.COV2.S vaccine versus placebo. This chain links TRBV6-1 with TRBJ2-1, with unresolved D. This receptor was taken from a person between 18 and 65 years old who received the Ad26.COV2.S COVID-19 vaccine or a placebo. CDR3 DNA: TGTGCCAGCAGTGAACGGCGTGAGCAGTTCTTC. It encodes CASSERREQFF.